The 4 T cell receptor beta chains listed next were all sequenced from one sample in a study of blood T cell repertoires in COVID-19. Produced via immunoSEQ multiplex PCR; TCRdb's table is partial and in-frame only. The sample records roughly 250,000 clones, approximately 85% being singletons. Sequenced input: PBMCs or T cells enriched from blood (not recorded which). The receptors originated from a woman in her twenties or thirties who had recovered from COVID-19.

This clone was recorded a few times. This CDR3 is CASSGDRGRIGYTF. DNA for the CDR3: TGTGCCAGCAGTGGAGACAGGGGTAGAATTGGCTACACCTTC. The chain joins TRBV28 to TRBJ1-2; the match to TRBD1 covers 8 bases. Looked up from germline, CDR1 is MDHEN and CDR2 is SYDVKM. The CDR3 sequence is 14 residues long. J was trimmed by 7 bases and V by 5 bases; bases with no gene match: 9.

The chain couples TRBV5-6 to TRBJ2-2, with 10 bases aligning to TRBD1. The CDR3 has 15 amino acids. Trimming cost V 4 bases and J 4 bases; bases outside gene matches: 4. Germline V gives CDR1 SGHDT, CDR2 YYEEEE. The CDR3 protein is CASSLGTGVTGELFF. CDR3 nucleotides: TGTGCCAGCAGCCTGGGGACAGGGGTCACCGGGGAGCTGTTTTTT.

The chain joins TRBV11-3 to TRBJ2-1, with a weak D call TRBD2 (6 bases). The length of the CDR3 is 16 residues. Trimming removed 2 bases at V and 3 bases at J, with 14 bases between. The germline V gene has CDR1 SGHNT and CDR2 YENEEA. In DNA form, the CDR3 reads TGTGCCAGCAGCTTAACCTACGGGGGTTACTACAATGAGCAGTTCTTC. Its translation: CASSLTYGGYYNEQFF.

This clone was found a few times. The chain links TRBV19 to TRBJ1-5, with 8 bases lining up with TRBD1. Germline assignment: CDR1 LNHDA and CDR2 SQIVND (reference sequence). This CDR3 comprises 14 residues. The trim removed 5 bases at V and 2 bases at J, leaving 2 bases unmatched. CDR3 residues: CASSSGGGNQPQHF. The CDR3 bases are TGTGCCAGTAGTTCAGGGGGCGGCAATCAGCCCCAGCATTTT.